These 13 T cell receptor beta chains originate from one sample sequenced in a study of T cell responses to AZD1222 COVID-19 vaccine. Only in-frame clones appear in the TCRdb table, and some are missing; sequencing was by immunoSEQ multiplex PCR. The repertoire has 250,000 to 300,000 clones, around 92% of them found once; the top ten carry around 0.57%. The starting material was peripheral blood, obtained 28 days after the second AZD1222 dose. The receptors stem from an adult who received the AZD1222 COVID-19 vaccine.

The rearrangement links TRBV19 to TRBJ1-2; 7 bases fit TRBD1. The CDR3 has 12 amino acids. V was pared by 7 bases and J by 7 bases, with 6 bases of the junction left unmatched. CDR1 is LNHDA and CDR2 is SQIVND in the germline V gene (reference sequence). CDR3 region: CASTDRDGGYTF. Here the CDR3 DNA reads TGTGCCAGTACTGACAGGGATGGTGGCTACACCTTC.

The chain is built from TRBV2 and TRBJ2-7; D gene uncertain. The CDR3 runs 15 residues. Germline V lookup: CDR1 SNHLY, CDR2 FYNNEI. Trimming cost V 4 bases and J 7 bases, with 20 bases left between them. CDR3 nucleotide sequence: TGTGCCAGCAGTGGAAATGGGTCCAAACTTGGAGAGCAGTACTTC. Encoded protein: CASSGNGSKLGEQYF. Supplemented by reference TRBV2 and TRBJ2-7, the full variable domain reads EPEVTQTPSHQVTQMGQEVILRCVPISNHLYFYWYRQILGQKVEFLVSFYNNEISEKSEIFDDQFSVERPDGSNFTLKIRSTKLEDSAMYFCASSGNGSKLGEQYFGPGTRLTVT.

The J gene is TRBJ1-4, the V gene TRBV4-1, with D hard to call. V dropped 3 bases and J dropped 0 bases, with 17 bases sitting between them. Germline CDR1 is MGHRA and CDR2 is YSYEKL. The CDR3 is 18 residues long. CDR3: CASSQGGRNSATNEKLFF. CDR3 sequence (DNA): TGCGCCAGCAGCCAGGGCGGCCGAAACAGCGCAACTAATGAAAAACTGTTTTTT.

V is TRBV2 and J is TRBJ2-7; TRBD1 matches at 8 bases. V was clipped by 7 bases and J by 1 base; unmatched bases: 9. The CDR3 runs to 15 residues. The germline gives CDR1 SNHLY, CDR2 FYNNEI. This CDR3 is CASTPGQGISYEQYF. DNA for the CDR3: TGTGCCAGCACCCCAGGACAGGGTATTTCCTACGAGCAGTACTTC. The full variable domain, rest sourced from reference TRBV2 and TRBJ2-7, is EPEVTQTPSHQVTQMGQEVILRCVPISNHLYFYWYRQILGQKVEFLVSFYNNEISEKSEIFDDQFSVERPDGSNFTLKIRSTKLEDSAMYFCASTPGQGISYEQYFGPGTRLTVT.

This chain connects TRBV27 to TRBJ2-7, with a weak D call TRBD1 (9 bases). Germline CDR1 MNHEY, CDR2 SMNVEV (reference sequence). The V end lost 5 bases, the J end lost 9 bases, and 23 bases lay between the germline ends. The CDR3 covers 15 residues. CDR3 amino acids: CASSPGGTGTTRQYF. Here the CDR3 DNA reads TGTGCCAGCAGTCCGGGGGGGACAGGGACTACGAGGCAGTACTTC.

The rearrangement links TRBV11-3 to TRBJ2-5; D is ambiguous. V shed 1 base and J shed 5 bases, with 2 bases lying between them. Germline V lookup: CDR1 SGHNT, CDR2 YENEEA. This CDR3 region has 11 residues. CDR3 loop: CASSLGETQYF. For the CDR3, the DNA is TGTGCCAGCAGCTTAGGGGAGACCCAGTACTTC.

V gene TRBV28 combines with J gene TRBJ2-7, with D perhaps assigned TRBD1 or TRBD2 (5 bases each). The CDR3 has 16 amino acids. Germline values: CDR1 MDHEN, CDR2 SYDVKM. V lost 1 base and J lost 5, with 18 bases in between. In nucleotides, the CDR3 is TGTGCCAGCAGTTTATCCCCCTCGGGGCCCGGCGACGAGCAGTACTTC. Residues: CASSLSPSGPGDEQYF.

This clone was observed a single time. The CDR3: CASSLSGSGETQYF. CDR3 in DNA: TGTGCCAGCAGTTTGAGCGGGAGTGGAGAGACCCAGTACTTC. The chain couples TRBV28 to TRBJ2-5, with 8 bases that match TRBD2. The ends lost 3 bases at V and 4 bases at J; junction bases unmatched: 4. From germline, CDR1 is MDHEN and CDR2 SYDVKM. The CDR3 is made up of 14 amino acids.

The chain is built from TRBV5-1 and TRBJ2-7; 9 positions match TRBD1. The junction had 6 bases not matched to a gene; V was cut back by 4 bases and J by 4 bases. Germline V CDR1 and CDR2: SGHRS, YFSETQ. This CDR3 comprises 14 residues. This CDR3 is CASSPGTGWYEQYF. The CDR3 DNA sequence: TGCGCCAGCAGCCCCGGGACAGGGTGGTACGAGCAGTACTTC.

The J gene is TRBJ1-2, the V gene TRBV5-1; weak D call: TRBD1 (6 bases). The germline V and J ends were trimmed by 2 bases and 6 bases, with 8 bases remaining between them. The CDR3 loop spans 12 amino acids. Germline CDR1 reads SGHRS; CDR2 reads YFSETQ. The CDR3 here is CASSLQGNGYTF. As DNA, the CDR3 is TGCGCCAGCAGCTTACAGGGAAATGGCTACACCTTC.

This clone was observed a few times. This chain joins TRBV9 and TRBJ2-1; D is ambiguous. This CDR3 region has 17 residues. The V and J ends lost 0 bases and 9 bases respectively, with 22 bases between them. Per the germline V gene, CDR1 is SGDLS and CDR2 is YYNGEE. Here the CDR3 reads CASSVAPTFQGRSEQFF. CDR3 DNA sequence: TGTGCCAGCAGCGTAGCCCCCACATTCCAAGGCCGTAGTGAGCAGTTCTTC.

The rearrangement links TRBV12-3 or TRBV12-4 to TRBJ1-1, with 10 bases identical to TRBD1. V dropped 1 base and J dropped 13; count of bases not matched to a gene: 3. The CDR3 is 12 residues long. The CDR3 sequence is CASSLGTGGGFF. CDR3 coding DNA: TGTGCCAGCAGTTTAGGGACAGGGGGGGGTTTCTTT.

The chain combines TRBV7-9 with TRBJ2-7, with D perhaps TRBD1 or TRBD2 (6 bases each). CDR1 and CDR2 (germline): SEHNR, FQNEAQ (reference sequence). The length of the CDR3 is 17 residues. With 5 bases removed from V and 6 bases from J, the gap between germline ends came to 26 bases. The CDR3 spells CASSHITWGARLGEQYF. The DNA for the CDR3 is TGTGCCAGCAGCCACATAACCTGGGGGGCCCGACTAGGCGAGCAGTACTTC.